This record looks at one T cell receptor (beta chain) sequence and its context. Its antigen is undetermined. The CDR3 loop spans 13 amino acids. After removal of 5 bases from V and 1 base from J, the junction contained 2 bases not matched to a gene. CDR1 is SGHAT, CDR2 FQNNGV, per germline. These data are taken from a study of immune cell composition in non-small cell lung cancer. Overall study: Histologic subtype was mainly adenocarcinoma or squamous cell carcinoma.

Study-level findings and limits: Tumour-reactive clones were not shown to match dominant in vivo tumour clones. Tumour-associated clones >0.5% occurred in roughly 30% of adenocarcinomas, about 69% of squamous. Tumour TCR-beta clonality showed no significant link to smoking pack-years.

Generated by immunoSEQ multiplex PCR, the TCRdb table keeps only in-frame clones and is missing some. The sample includes about 9,000 clones, roughly 76% of them seen just once. The chain carries TRBV11-2 and TRBJ2-7; 7 nucleotides align to TRBD1. This sequence originates from a human donor with non-small cell lung cancer. Specimen: lung tumor tissue. CDR3 bases: TGTGCCAGCAGCATGACAGGGTCCTACGAGCAGTACTTC. This codes for CASSMTGSYEQYF.